What follows is one T cell receptor (beta chain) and its context. Its antigen is not known. One end of the junction varies from germline; a read error may be responsible. These data belong to a study of CD8+CD57+ T cells in acquired aplastic anemia. Study results and limitations: With respect to CD8+ Simpson's diversity, patients and controls did not differ significantly.

It was patients with CD8+CD57+ cell expansion by flow cytometry who were chosen for sequencing. The CDR3 has 13 amino acids. Germline V gene lookup returns CDR1 SGHNT and CDR2 YYREEE (reference sequence). Profiling of TCR beta VDJ combinations and CDR3 sequences used genomic DNA as template. One entry per CDR3 protein, called by TCRdb with MiXCR from the reads. Of roughly 220,000 distinct CDR3 sequences detected, roughly 60% appear once; the ten largest clones hold under 60%. The receptor comes from a human donor with aplastic anemia. Sequencing was performed on sorted CD4+, CD8+, or CD8+CD57+ T cells (not recorded which) from PBMCs. The V gene is TRBV5-4, the J gene TRBJ2-1; 8 bases are shared with TRBD2. The CDR3: CASSLEGLATIIF. In nucleotides, the CDR3 is TGTGCCAGCAGCTTGGAAGGACTAGCCACGATAATCTTC.